This T cell receptor (beta chain) was found in a study of neurological immune-mediated disorders (dated by TCRdb to the late 2010s). Describing the broader study: Using UMI-based sequencing, the study compared peripheral blood TCR-beta repertoires from patients with HTLV-I-associated myelopathy (HAM/TSP), patients with multiple sclerosis, and healthy controls. Technical triplicate libraries were sequenced so that the variability in frequency of each individual clone could be precisely calculated. The roughly 110 TCR-beta libraries included longitudinal samples, technical triplicates and paired sorted CD4+ and CD8+ T-cell subsets alongside PBMC samples. The cohort was made up of about 65 subjects, consisting of about 15 HAM/TSP patients, 35 or so multiple sclerosis patients and about 20 healthy controls.

The paper's findings and limits, for the study overall: No identical CDR3 amino acid sequences were found to be shared among expanded clones across subjects, suggesting that TCR-beta repertoires were private in all groups. TCR clonal expansion was highest in HAM/TSP patients and lowest in MS patients, with MS patients falling below even healthy controls.

This clonotype was observed many times. It lacks a known antigen. No qualities accompany the bases; no much larger clone lies one base away. The sample's time point, from its label and the paper: technical triplicate 1. For sorted-subset TCR libraries, 1 million sorted CD4+ or CD8+ T cells were used. Peripheral blood was subjected to Ficoll-Hypaque density gradient centrifugation to isolate PBMCs, which were then cryopreserved in liquid nitrogen. Paired sorted CD4+ and CD8+ subsets came from healthy controls, HAM/TSP patients and MS patients. cDNA was synthesized by template-switch 5'RACE using a primer carrying a 10-nucleotide random unique molecular identifier by which each TCR transcript was tagged. Each sequencing run produced over 180 million TCR-beta sequences covering 15-18 subjects. The RNeasy kit was used for extraction of total RNA. Using the KAPA Real-time Library Amplification kit, TCR-beta VDJ regions were amplified with primers for the TCR constant region and the 5'RACE anchor. A first PCR added sample indexes and Illumina adaptors, and a second PCR then raised library yield. After Ampure bead purification, the roughly 650 bp TCR product was size-selected on a 2% E-gel SizeSelection system. Before pooling, library quality was checked on a Bioanalyzer, concentration was measured with Qubit, and libraries were quantified with the Kapa Library Quantification kit. An Illumina HiSeq 2500 was used to sequence the libraries paired-end at 2 x 150 bp. To increase sequence diversity, about 23-32% phiX was spiked into each library pool. From the authors' description of their analysis: Quality-filtered reads were processed with the UMI-based MiGEC pipeline, and over 75% of raw TCR sequences were removed by the MiGEC pipeline during error correction. IMGT germline references were used for alignment of VDJ genes, and clonotypes were defined by a unique CDR3 amino acid sequence together with V-J genes. VDJtools evaluated clonal expansion, Shannon diversity and CDR3 relatedness (CalcPairwiseDistances, ClusterSamples); CLCbio workbench built phylogenetic trees. Using coefficient-of-variation modelling across technical triplicates, the study counted a clone as expanded if it had at least 8 unique UMIs. In TCRdb, the public reads were trimmed at Q25 with fastp and aligned with MiXCR, with productive beta chains retained. CDR3 protein duplicates are merged, each entry listing the most common genes and DNA. For this entry, the V and J calls and clone size follow TCRdb and not the study's own pipeline. In all, the sample holds tens of thousands of distinct CDR3 sequences, and approximately 13% of those were seen once. The top ten clones comprise around 5.9% of the sample.

CDR1 and CDR2 are drawn from the germline V gene: SGHRS, YFSETQ. Relative to germline, V is missing 8 bases and J is missing 1 base, with 7 bases of the junction outside any gene match. The CDR3 starts with the cysteine, ends with the phenylalanine, and has 14 residues. This entry keeps only the CDR3 DNA: 42 bases, framed from base 1. Sequences were obtained from CD4+ T cells from blood. The TCR sequence derives from a female donor with HTLV-1-associated myelopathy (HAM/TSP). The sequence is built from TRBV5-1 and TRBJ1-1, and 8 junctional nucleotides match TRBD1. The CDR3 protein is CASSLTGGNTEAFF. The DNA sequence follows: TGCGCCAGTAGTCTAACAGGGGGGAACACTGAAGCTTTCTTT.